A single sample gave rise to the 2 T cell receptor beta chains below, sequenced in a study of graft-versus-host responses after intestinal transplantation. Produced via immunoSEQ multiplex PCR; TCRdb's table is partial and in-frame only. This table has about 97,000 clones, 80% to 95% appearing once. Sequencing was performed on PBMCs, taken 453 days after intestinal transplant. These receptors all come from a human patient who received an intestinal transplant, so some T cells may come from the graft donor.

V gene TRBV2 combines with J gene TRBJ1-5; unclear D gene. V dropped 7 bases and J dropped 0 bases, with 10 bases sitting between them. CDR3 length: 14 residues. Germline V gene sequence: CDR1 SNHLY, CDR2 FYNNEI. The DNA of the CDR3 is TGTGCCAGCAAAGTGTCCGATAGCAATCAGCCCCAGCATTTT. This gives the protein CASKVSDSNQPQHF.

This clone was seen only once. The genes are TRBV9 and TRBJ1-1; the match to TRBD1 covers 10 bases. The junction had 5 bases not matched to a gene; V was cut back by 5 bases and J by 4 bases. Germline CDR1 reads SGDLS; CDR2 reads YYNGEE. The CDR3 loop spans 14 amino acids. CDR3 DNA sequence: TGTGCCAGCAGGGACAGGGGGACTGCCACTGAAGCTTTCTTT. Translating it yields CASRDRGTATEAFF.